The rows below give T cell receptor beta chains drawn from one sample of a study of cytomegalovirus exposure and HLA in healthy donors. Sequencing was performed with immunoSEQ multiplex PCR; in TCRdb, only in-frame clones are kept and a portion is missing. The sample shows fewer than 150,000 clones, about 80% of them seen only once. The sequencing input was PBMCs. These receptors all stem from a man aged 35-49 years in good health and CMV-seropositive. The CDR3 runs from the conserved cysteine through the conserved F or W. The order of the fields is V gene, D gene, J gene, clone size, CDR3 DNA, CDR3 protein. The D gene is left open where the match is weak. Part of the rows lack a size; the others show once, few, many or a class for expanded clones.

TRBV7-8	TRBD1	TRBJ1-2	few	TGTGCCAGCAGCGAGCTAGGACAGGGATGTGGCTACACCTTC	CASSELGQGCGYTF
TRBV23-1	TRBD2	TRBJ2-1	few	TGCGCCAGCAGTCAATGCGGGAGCTCCTACAATGAGCAGTTCTTC	CASSQCGSSYNEQFF
TRBV2	TRBD1	TRBJ1-4	-	TGTGCCAGCACCATTACCTGGGACAGGGGAAAGCAAGATGAAAAACTGTTTTTT	CASTITWDRGKQDEKLFF
TRBV5-1	TRBD2	TRBJ2-1	-	TGCGCCAGCAGCCCCGGGACTAGCGGGACCCGCTCCTACAATGAGCAGTTCTTC	CASSPGTSGTRSYNEQFF
TRBV5-1	TRBD1	TRBJ1-5	-	TGCGCCAGCAGCCCGGACAGGGTAGACCAGCCCCAGCATTTT	CASSPDRVDQPQHF
TRBV5-4	-	TRBJ2-1	-	TGTGCCAGCAGCTTAACGGGAGAGGAGTTAAATGAGCAGTTCTTC	CASSLTGEELNEQFF
TRBV27	TRBD1	TRBJ2-3	-	TGTGCCAGCAGTCCGTCGGGACAGACAGATACGCAGTATTTT	CASSPSGQTDTQYF
TRBV5-6	TRBD1	TRBJ2-3	-	TGTGCCAGCAGCTTGTTTCAGGGGGTTTGGGATACGCAGTATTTT	CASSLFQGVWDTQYF
TRBV15	TRBD1	TRBJ1-2	-	TGTGCCACCAGCAGACCCGGACAGGGTAACTATGGCTACACCTTC	CATSRPGQGNYGYTF
TRBV6-1	-	TRBJ1-6	-	TGTGCCAGCAGAACCTGGGGACAAGATAATTCACCCCTCCACTTT	CASRTWGQDNSPLHF